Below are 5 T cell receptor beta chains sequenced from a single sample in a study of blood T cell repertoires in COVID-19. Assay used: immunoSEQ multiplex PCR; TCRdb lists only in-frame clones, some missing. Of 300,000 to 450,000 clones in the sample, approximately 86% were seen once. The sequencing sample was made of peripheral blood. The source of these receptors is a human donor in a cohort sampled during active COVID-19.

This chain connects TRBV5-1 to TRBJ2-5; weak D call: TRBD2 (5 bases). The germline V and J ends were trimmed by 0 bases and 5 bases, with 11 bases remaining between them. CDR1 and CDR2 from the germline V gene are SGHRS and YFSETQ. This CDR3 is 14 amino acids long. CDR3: CASSLAQRRETQYF. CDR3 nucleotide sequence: TGCGCCAGCAGCTTGGCACAGAGGAGGGAGACCCAGTACTTC.

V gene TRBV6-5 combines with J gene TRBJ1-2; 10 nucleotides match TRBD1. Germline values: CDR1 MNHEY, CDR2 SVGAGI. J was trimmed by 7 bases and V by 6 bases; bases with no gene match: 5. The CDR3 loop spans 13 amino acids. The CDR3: CASRKGQGIGYTF. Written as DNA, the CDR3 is TGTGCCAGCAGGAAGGGACAGGGGATTGGCTACACCTTC.

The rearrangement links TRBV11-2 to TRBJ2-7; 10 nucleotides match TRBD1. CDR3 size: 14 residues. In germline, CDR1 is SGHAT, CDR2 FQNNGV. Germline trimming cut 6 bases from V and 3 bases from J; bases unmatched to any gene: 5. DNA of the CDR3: TGTGCCAGCAGGAGGACAGGGGGTGACTACGAGCAGTACTTC. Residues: CASRRTGGDYEQYF.

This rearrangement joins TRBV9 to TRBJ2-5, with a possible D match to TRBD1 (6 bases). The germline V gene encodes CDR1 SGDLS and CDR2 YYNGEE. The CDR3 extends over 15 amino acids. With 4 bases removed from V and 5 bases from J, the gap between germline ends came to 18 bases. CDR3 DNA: TGTGCCAGCAGCCTCCTAATGGGGGCCGGGGAGACCCAGTACTTC. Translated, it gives CASSLLMGAGETQYF.

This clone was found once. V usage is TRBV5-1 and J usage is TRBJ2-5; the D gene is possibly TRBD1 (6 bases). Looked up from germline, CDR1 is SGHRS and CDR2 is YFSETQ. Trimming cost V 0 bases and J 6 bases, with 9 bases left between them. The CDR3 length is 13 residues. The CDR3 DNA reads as TGCGCCAGCAGCTTGGGAGGGGGACAGACCCAGTACTTC. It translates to CASSLGGGQTQYF.